The 22 T cell receptor beta chains reported below all come from one sample, sequenced in a study of CD8+ T cells in alopecia areata. Sequencing relied on a cDNA template that was reverse transcribed from extracted RNA. Some clones are missing from TCRdb's copy, which holds only in-frame ones; the method was immunoSEQ multiplex PCR. Recorded here are 290,000 or so clones, none singletons. Pooled cutaneous lymph node cells were sorted using CD4, CD8alpha, NKG2D, NKG2ACE and other markers. Input material: CD4+ T cells sorted from a lymph node. These receptors came from a C3H/HeJ mouse with alopecia areata. Strain MHC haplotype: H2-k.

About this clone: Genes and germline come from the mouse. The read is 4 residues too short to cover the CDR3 end, so that end is filled in from the germline J gene. The same CDR3 can be traced to other DNA sequences in this sample. The V call is TRBV19, the J call TRBJ2-1; TRBD2 matches at 10 bases. Germline CDR1 is FNHDT and CDR2 is SITEND (reference sequence). The V and J ends lost 2 bases and 3 bases, in that order; junction bases with no gene match: 5. The CDR3 extends over 16 amino acids. Here the CDR3 reads CASSIGLGGRYAEQFF. CDR3 DNA, as far as it was read: TGTGCCAGCAGTATCGGGCTGGGGGGGCGCTATGCT.

This clone was counted a few times. The gene symbols are mouse symbols. Sequencing ends 4 residues short of the CDR3 end; the germline J gene provides the rest. J is TRBJ2-7 and V is TRBV13-1; TRBD1 matches at 8 bases. The length of the CDR3 is 13 residues. CDR1 and CDR2 (germline): NSHNY, SYGAGN. CDR3 amino acids: CASSDEQGDEQYF. The DNA read from the CDR3 is TGTGCCAGCAGTGATGAACAGGGGGAT.

This clone appeared many times. Gene names are the mouse ones. Read sequence stops 4 residues before the CDR3 end, and the germline J gene provides the missing end. The same CDR3 is also encoded by other DNA sequences in this sample. V usage is TRBV1 and J usage is TRBJ1-2; 7 nucleotides agree with TRBD1. The CDR3 contains 15 residues. Trimming took 1 base from V and 0 from J; bases not matched to a gene: 2. Germline CDR1 reads NSQYPW; CDR2 reads LRSPGD (reference sequence). The CDR3 spells CTCSAAGTANSDYTF. CDR3 DNA (partial): TGCACCTGCAGTGCAGCCGGGACAGCAAACTCC.

In its sample, this clone was seen many times. These gene names are mouse names. The CDR3 extends 4 residues past the end of the read, so its final part is completed from the germline J gene. The chain has TRBV17 and TRBJ2-2, with 7 bases that match TRBD1. CDR3 size: 16 residues. The germline V gene encodes CDR1 MNHDT and CDR2 YYDKIL. V gave up 2 bases and J gave up 0 bases; unmatched junction bases: 3. The part of the CDR3 DNA that was read is TGTGCTAGCAGTAGAAGGGGACAGACAAACACCGGG. Encoded protein: CASSRRGQTNTG. The complete CDR3 sequence is CASSRRGQTNTGQLYF.

The table lists this clone with a few counts. Here the gene names and germline are mouse. With the read ending 4 residues before the CDR3 end, the germline J gene is used to fill in that end. At the DNA level, this CDR3 is encoded by other sequences in the same sample as well. The V call is TRBV5, the J call TRBJ2-1, with TRBD2 identical over 12 bases. J gave up 4 bases and V 4 bases, and 2 bases lay outside the gene matches. CDR3 size: 15 residues. Per the germline V gene, CDR1 is LGHNA and CDR2 is YNLKQL (reference sequence). The CDR3 is CASSPGLGGYAEQFF. The sequenced CDR3 bases are TGTGCCAGCAGCCCCGGACTGGGGGGGTATGCT.

This clone was counted at least ten times. The gene names here belong to mouse. The read terminates 4 residues before the CDR3 end, so the remaining end is supplied by the germline J gene. The chain combines TRBV16 with TRBJ2-1; TRBD2 aligns across 8 bases. CDR1 SGHSA and CDR2 FRNQAP come from the germline V gene. V lost 1 base to trimming and J lost 5 bases; unmatched junction nucleotides: 10. The CDR3 covers 17 residues. Incomplete CDR3 DNA: TGTGCAAGCAGCTTAGTAGCCCCTGGGGGGAAGGATGCT. Residues: CASSLVAPGGKDA. The CDR3 in its entirety is CASSLVAPGGKDAEQFF.

This clone was seen a handful of times. Germline and genes here are mouse. The read terminates 4 residues ahead of where the CDR3 ends, so the germline J gene completes it. The rearrangement uses TRBV19 and TRBJ2-1; 8 bases align to TRBD2. With 1 base clipped from V and 5 bases from J, the junction kept 2 bases outside the gene matches. This CDR3 region has 14 residues. Germline CDR1 FNHDT, CDR2 SITEND (reference sequence). This CDR3 reads CASSILGGDAEQFF. Incomplete CDR3 DNA: TGTGCCAGCAGTATACTGGGGGGTGATGCT.

Only a few counts were recorded for this clone. Germline and genes here are mouse. The sequenced fragment ends 4 residues before the CDR3 boundary, so the rest is inferred from the germline J gene. The chain uses TRBV19 and TRBJ2-7; the match to TRBD2 covers 10 bases. Germline V gives CDR1 FNHDT, CDR2 SITEND (reference sequence). The CDR3 is 15 residues long. CDR3 loop: CASSMPGGARDEQYF. CDR3 DNA, as far as it was read: TGTGCCAGCAGTATGCCTGGGGGGGCGCGGGAT.

This clone turned up a few times. Any gene name here is a mouse gene name. The read terminates 3 residues ahead of where the CDR3 ends, so the germline J gene completes it. The chain links TRBV2 to TRBJ1-6; TRBD1 might be the D (5 bases). TRBJ1-6 is designated an ORF whose function remains uncertain. Germline V gives CDR1 LGHNA, CDR2 YSYQKL. The CDR3 has 13 amino acids. V dropped 0 bases and J dropped 8 bases, with 5 bases sitting between them. CDR3 protein: CASSQEGDSPLYF. The CDR3 bases that were read are TGTGCCAGCAGCCAAGAAGGGGATTCGCCC.

In its sample, this clone was seen a few times. The gene names given are mouse names. The observed sequence ends 4 residues before the CDR3 terminus, with the missing tail filled in from the germline J gene. This sample includes further DNA sequences coding for the same CDR3. V is TRBV13-3 and J is TRBJ2-3; D ambiguous. The CDR3 has 14 amino acids. Germline V gives CDR1 NNHDY, CDR2 SYVADS. V lost 2 bases and J 0 bases, leaving 7 bases between the germline ends. CDR3 DNA (partial): TGTGCCAGCAGTGAGAGGGTTAGTGCAGAA. As protein: CASSERVSAE. The whole CDR3 sequence is CASSERVSAETLYF.

The sample holds a few counts of this clone. The gene names given are mouse names. The read is 4 residues too short to cover the CDR3 end, so that end is filled in from the germline J gene. This chain links TRBV14 with TRBJ2-4; 7 bases are shared with TRBD1. CDR3 length: 15 residues. V shed 4 bases, J shed 1 base, and the junction held 6 bases outside the gene matches. Germline V gives CDR1 SGHDT, CDR2 FRDEAV. The CDR3 reads CASSPGTAGQNTLYF. The part of the CDR3 DNA that was read is TGTGCCAGCAGTCCCGGGACAGCGGGTCAAAAC.

On this clone: Any gene name here is a mouse gene name. The CDR3 end is not reached by the read, which stops 4 residues before it; the germline J gene fills it in. The chain employs TRBV1 and TRBJ2-4, with D hard to call. CDR1 and CDR2 (germline): NSQYPW, LRSPGD (reference sequence). The CDR3 runs 11 residues. CDR3 protein: CTCSEGNTLYF. CDR3 DNA (partial): TGCACCTGCAGTGAAGGAAAC.

Regarding this clone: Gene names and germline refer to mouse. The read falls 4 residues short of the CDR3 end, and the missing part is taken from the germline J gene. The chain uses TRBV29 and TRBJ1-2; 7 positions match TRBD1. Germline CDR1 reads MSHET; CDR2 reads SYDVDS. J gave up 0 bases and V 2 bases, and 6 bases lay outside the gene matches. This CDR3 is built from 16 residues. CDR3 protein: CASSLTTGQPNSDYTF. The sequenced CDR3 bases are TGTGCTAGCAGTTTAACGACGGGACAGCCAAACTCC.

This clone was detected only a few times. Gene names follow the mouse nomenclature. CDR3 loop: CAWKVGTYEQYF. The covered CDR3 bases are TGTGCCTGGAAGGTGGGGACCTAT. The chain joins TRBV31 to TRBJ2-7, with a weak D call TRBD2 (5 bases). The sequence runs out 4 residues before the end of the CDR3; the remainder is reconstructed from the germline J gene. The CDR3 runs 12 residues. V shed 4 bases and J shed 2 bases, with 9 bases lying between them. The V gene's germline CDR1 is GKSSPN and CDR2 SITVG.

In its sample, this clone was seen a few times. Gene labels here are mouse ones. The read terminates 3 residues ahead of where the CDR3 ends, so the germline J gene completes it. The chain uses TRBV3 and TRBJ1-6, with 8 bases lining up with TRBD1. TRBJ1-6 is an open reading frame, and its role is uncertain. The CDR3 is made up of 16 amino acids. The V gene end was trimmed by 2 bases and the J gene end by 3 bases; junction bases not matched to a gene: 3. Germline V CDR1 and CDR2: SNHLY, FYNGKV (reference sequence). The CDR3 DNA, read in part, is TGTGCCAGCAGCTTATACACAGGGGGCTATAATTCGCCC. Its protein product is CASSLYTGGYNSP. The CDR3 in full is CASSLYTGGYNSPLYF.

This clone turned up a few times. Sequence at one end of the junction differs from germline and may be a read error. All gene names here are mouse names. Read sequence stops 3 residues before the CDR3 end, and the germline J gene provides the missing end. The chain is built from TRBV13-3 and TRBJ1-3; no reliable D call. Germline CDR1 and CDR2: NNHDY and SYVADS. The CDR3 totals 11 residues. The DNA read from the CDR3 is TGTGCCAGCAGTGCTGGTAATACG. This translates into CASSAGNT. The whole CDR3 is CASSAGNTLYF. The full variable domain, in which reference TRBV13-3 and TRBJ1-3 provide the parts outside the CDR3, is EAAVTQSPRSKVAVTGGKVTLSCHQTNNHDYMYWYRQDTGHGLRLIHYSYVADSTEKGDIPDGYKASRPSQENFSLILELASLSQTAVYFCASSAGNTLYFGEGSRLIVV.

This clone has a handful of counts. Mouse gene names apply. The sequence runs out 4 residues before the end of the CDR3; the remainder is reconstructed from the germline J gene. Other DNA sequences of this sample code for an identical CDR3. J is TRBJ2-2 and V is TRBV19; 11 bases line up with TRBD1. Per the germline V gene, CDR1 is FNHDT and CDR2 is SITEND (reference sequence). This CDR3 region has 17 residues. V lost 2 bases, J lost 1 base, and 4 bases stayed unmatched. The part of the CDR3 DNA that was read is TGTGCCAGCAGTATCCCCGGGACAGGGGGAAACACCGGG. Translation: CASSIPGTGGNTG. The CDR3 as a whole reads CASSIPGTGGNTGQLYF.

This clone was detected a few times. Gene names denote mouse genes. The missing CDR3 end, 4 residues past where the read stops, is filled in from the germline J gene. This chain links TRBV13-2 with TRBJ2-5; TRBD2 matches 12 bases. Germline assignment: CDR1 NNHNN and CDR2 SYGAGS (reference sequence). CDR3 length: 14 residues. The CDR3 bases that were read are TGTGCCAGCGGTGAGGGACTGGGGGGTGAC. Residues: CASGEGLGGD. The entire CDR3 protein reads CASGEGLGGDTQYF.

This clone was observed many times. Mouse gene names and germline throughout. The CDR3 goes on 4 residues after the read ends, and that part is filled in from the germline J gene. The identical CDR3 is also encoded by other nucleotide sequences in the sample. The rearrangement uses TRBV13-1 and TRBJ1-2; D gene unclear. Trimming cost V 2 bases and J 0 bases, with 5 bases left between them. Germline V gives CDR1 NSHNY, CDR2 SYGAGN. The CDR3 runs 13 residues. The part of the CDR3 DNA that was read is TGTGCCAGCAGTGACAGTACAAACTCC. Translating it yields CASSDSTNS. The whole CDR3 protein reads CASSDSTNSDYTF.

Of note for this clone: Mouse gene names apply. Coverage ceases 4 residues before the CDR3 finishes, and the germline J gene fills in the end. The J gene is TRBJ2-1, the V gene TRBV13-3; 9 bases match TRBD2. The CDR3 spans 13 residues. Per germline, CDR1 NNHDY and CDR2 SYVADS. CDR3 protein: CASTDWGKAEQFF. The sequenced part of the CDR3 DNA is TGTGCCAGCACAGACTGGGGGAAGGCT.

This clone was seen a handful of times. Genes here carry mouse names. This CDR3 reads CASSDRGQGAFAEQFF. CDR3 bases read: TGTGCCAGCAGTGATAGAGGACAGGGGGCTTTTGCT. The V call is TRBV13-3, the J call TRBJ2-1; 11 bases are shared with TRBD1. The missing CDR3 end, 4 residues past where the read stops, is filled in from the germline J gene. CDR1 and CDR2 from the germline V gene are NNHDY and SYVADS. V was clipped by 1 base and J by 6 bases; unmatched bases: 6. The CDR3 extends over 16 amino acids.

Concerning this clone itself: Genes and germline are mouse. The read comes to an end 4 residues before the CDR3 does, leaving the germline J gene to fill in the end. The chain employs TRBV5 and TRBJ2-1, with D tentatively TRBD2 (5 bases). Between the trimmed V and J ends, which lost 0 bases and 3 bases, there was a span of 6 bases. CDR3 length: 14 amino acids. Germline V gives CDR1 LGHNA, CDR2 YNLKQL (reference sequence). The DNA read from the CDR3 is TGTGCCAGCAGCCAAGAACTGGTCTATGCT. This sequence encodes CASSQELVYA. The whole CDR3 is CASSQELVYAEQFF.